What follows are 17 T cell receptor beta chains derived from one specimen sequenced in a study of cytomegalovirus exposure and HLA in healthy donors. Primers included in the PCR were 60 Vbeta and 13 Jbeta primers. Clones were read by immunoSEQ multiplex PCR, and TCRdb kept only the in-frame ones, dropping some. Among about 170,000 clones listed, less than 75% were seen once. The material sequenced was PBMCs. The origin of the receptors is a girl aged 5-17 years in good health and CMV-seronegative.

The rearrangement uses TRBV5-1 and TRBJ1-2, with 9 bases aligning to TRBD1. The germline CDR1 and CDR2 sequences are SGHRS and YFSETQ. The J segment lost 5 bases and the V segment lost 0 bases, leaving 8 bases of the junction unmatched. This CDR3 spans 16 amino acids. This CDR3 is CASSLEGTGIGYGYTF. The CDR3, as DNA: TGCGCCAGCAGCTTGGAGGGGACAGGGATTGGTTATGGCTACACCTTC.

This rearrangement joins TRBV10-2 to TRBJ2-1; 9 bases are shared with TRBD1. The germline gives CDR1 WSHSY, CDR2 SAAADI. This CDR3 is built from 13 residues. The junction had 8 bases not matched to a gene; V was cut back by 8 bases and J by 9 bases. CDR3 residues: CASVGQGLGEQFF. CDR3 DNA: TGCGCCAGCGTCGGACAGGGGCTTGGTGAGCAGTTCTTC.

This chain uses TRBV7-9 with TRBJ1-6, with TRBD1 as a possible D gene (5 bases). This CDR3 has 16 amino acids. The germline CDR1 and CDR2 sequences are SEHNR and FQNEAQ (reference sequence). Deletions cut 4 bases from V and 6 bases from J, with 16 bases between. The CDR3 sequence: CASSSTLGLPNSPLHF. For the CDR3, the DNA is TGTGCCAGCAGCTCTACTTTGGGACTACCTAATTCACCCCTCCACTTT.

The chain joins TRBV19 to TRBJ2-7; D perhaps matches TRBD1 (6 bases). The CDR3 runs to 13 residues. V gave up 5 bases and J gave up 3 bases, with 11 bases separating them. Germline V CDR1 and CDR2: LNHDA, SQIVND (reference sequence). The CDR3 sequence is CASSGQLNYEQYF. The CDR3 nucleotides are TGTGCCAGTAGTGGACAGCTAAACTACGAGCAGTACTTC.

The chain links TRBV2 to TRBJ1-6; D remains ambiguous. There are 16 residues in the CDR3. Looked up from germline, CDR1 is SNHLY and CDR2 is FYNNEI. Trimming took 1 base from V and 8 from J, leaving 15 bases between them. Here the CDR3 reads CASSEGSLPGYSPLHF. The CDR3 DNA is TGTGCCAGCAGTGAAGGGAGTCTACCCGGTTATTCACCCCTCCACTTT.

The chain employs TRBV30 and TRBJ1-6; no clear D. The CDR3 totals 11 residues. The germline V gene has CDR1 GTSNPN and CDR2 SVGIG (reference sequence). With 2 bases removed from V and 11 bases from J, the gap between germline ends came to 7 bases. The CDR3 sequence is CAWSREAPLHF. Here the CDR3 DNA reads TGTGCCTGGAGTAGGGAGGCACCCCTCCACTTT.

This rearrangement joins TRBV5-4 to TRBJ1-4; TRBD1 matches 7 bases. The CDR3 extends over 15 amino acids. CDR1 is SGHNT, CDR2 YYREEE, per germline (reference sequence). V lost 3 bases and J lost 5; bases outside the gene matches: 7. The CDR3 sequence: CASSSTGTGNEKLFF. In DNA form, the CDR3 reads TGTGCCAGCAGCTCGACAGGGACGGGAAATGAAAAACTGTTTTTT.

This clone was counted a single time. The gene calls are TRBV11-1 and TRBJ1-6; no clear D gene. This CDR3 comprises 16 residues. The germline gives CDR1 SGHAT, CDR2 FQDESV (reference sequence). The V and J ends lost 2 bases and 7 bases respectively, with 15 bases between them. The CDR3 region has the DNA TGTGCCAGCAGCTTAAATCGGGGTTTCGGAAATTCACCCCTCCACTTT. Protein product: CASSLNRGFGNSPLHF.

This clone has a handful of counts. The chain employs TRBV29-1 and TRBJ1-1; D perhaps matches TRBD1 (6 bases). Trimming left V 3 bases short and J 3 bases short, with 14 bases between. The CDR3 runs to 14 residues. Germline V gene data show CDR1 as SQVTM and CDR2 as ANQGSEA. The CDR3 sequence is CSVEDRTGHTEAFF. The CDR3 nucleotides are TGCAGCGTTGAGGACAGAACAGGGCACACTGAAGCTTTCTTT.

This chain uses TRBV7-9 with TRBJ2-2; 10 nucleotides align to TRBD2. The CDR3 sequence is 15 residues long. CDR1 is SEHNR and CDR2 is FQNEAQ in the germline V gene (reference sequence). J gave up 3 bases and V 3 bases, and 1 base lay outside the gene matches. The CDR3: CASSFSGGYTGELFF. In DNA form, the CDR3 reads TGTGCCAGCAGCTTTAGCGGGGGGTACACCGGGGAGCTGTTTTTT. The whole variable domain, filled in from reference TRBV7-9 and TRBJ2-2, reads DTGVSQNPRHKITKRGQNVTFRCDPISEHNRLYWYRQTLGQGPEFLTYFQNEAQLEKSRLLSDRFSAERPKGSFSTLEIQRTEQGDSAMYLCASSFSGGYTGELFFGEGSRLTVL.

The chain uses TRBV29-1 and TRBJ2-7; 9 bases match TRBD1. The CDR3 consists of 14 residues. V shed 4 bases and J 2 bases; nucleotides not matched to a gene: 6. Germline CDR1 SQVTM, CDR2 ANQGSEA. The CDR3 DNA follows: TGCAGCGTTGGAAGGACAGGGGTGACCTACGAGCAGTACTTC. This encodes CSVGRTGVTYEQYF.

The chain couples TRBV10-3 to TRBJ2-7, with 8 bases identical to TRBD1. Trimming cost V 10 bases and J 0 bases; bases outside gene matches: 8. This CDR3 is 14 amino acids long. Germline V gives CDR1 ENHRY, CDR2 SYGVKD. The CDR3 coding sequence is TGTGCCACCGCCGGGACAGGAATCTCCTACGAGCAGTACTTC. Its protein product is CATAGTGISYEQYF.

The J gene is TRBJ1-4, the V gene TRBV28; a weak D match, TRBD1 (5 bases). The germline V and J ends were trimmed by 7 bases and 2 bases, with 20 bases remaining between them. CDR3 size: 17 residues. Germline V gene sequence: CDR1 MDHEN, CDR2 SYDVKM. CDR3 DNA sequence: TGTGCCAGCACCCCGGGGGGGGTGGGAAAGACTAATGAAAAACTGTTTTTT. This translates into CASTPGGVGKTNEKLFF. Full variable domain (outside the CDR3, taken from reference TRBV28 and TRBJ1-4): DVKVTQSSRYLVKRTGEKVFLECVQDMDHENMFWYRQDPGLGLRLIYFSYDVKMKEKGDIPEGYSVSREKKERFSLILESASTNQTSMYLCASTPGGVGKTNEKLFFGSGTQLSVL.

This clone was seen only a few times. The rearrangement links TRBV4-2 to TRBJ1-2; D is uncertain. Germline V gene lookup returns CDR1 LGHNA and CDR2 YNFKEQ. Trimming pared 5 bases from V and 0 bases from J, leaving 13 bases between. The CDR3 has 15 amino acids. The CDR3 DNA sequence: TGTGCCAGCAGCGACGACTGGAACTCTAACTATGGCTACACCTTC. Amino acid sequence: CASSDDWNSNYGYTF.

On this clone: The sample carries other DNA sequences with the same CDR3. V is TRBV6-5 and J is TRBJ2-3; 7 bases align to TRBD2. V lost 6 bases to trimming and J lost 1 base; unmatched junction nucleotides: 7. In germline, CDR1 is MNHEY, CDR2 SVGAGI. CDR3 length: 15 amino acids. This CDR3 is CASSYRAGGTDTQYF. The CDR3 coding sequence is TGTGCCAGCAGCTACCGGGCGGGGGGCACAGATACGCAGTATTTT.

This clone was counted only a few times. This chain joins TRBV9 and TRBJ2-2; 7 bases line up with TRBD1. This CDR3 comprises 16 residues. Unmatched junction bases numbered 6, after V lost 1 base and J lost 3 bases. CDR1 and CDR2 from the germline V gene are SGDLS and YYNGEE. CDR3 amino acids: CASSVRQGTDTGELFF. CDR3 DNA: TGTGCCAGCAGCGTACGACAGGGAACGGACACCGGGGAGCTGTTTTTT.

The genes are TRBV5-3 and TRBJ2-4, with D tentatively TRBD1 (6 bases). TRBV5-3 is known as an ORF, though its function is uncertain. This CDR3 is built from 16 residues. Trimming took 1 base from V and 4 from J, leaving 15 bases between them. CDR3: CARSLSPGTPKNIQYF. The CDR3 region has the DNA TGTGCCAGAAGCTTGTCCCCAGGGACACCAAAAAACATTCAGTACTTC.